Shown below are 2 T cell receptor beta chains from a single sample sequenced in a study of blood T cell repertoires in COVID-19. The protocol was immunoSEQ multiplex PCR, while the TCRdb copy is restricted to in-frame clones and leaves out a portion. The table lists around 200,000 clones, around 87% of them singletons. Sample: peripheral blood. These receptors came from a man aged 55 to 70 who had recovered from COVID-19.

This chain links TRBV18 with TRBJ1-1; no clear D. Germline loops: CDR1 KGHSH, CDR2 LQKENI. V was pared by 1 base and J by 6 bases, with 6 bases between. CDR3 size: 12 residues. CDR3 amino acids: CASSPREAEAFF. The CDR3 coding sequence is TGTGCCAGCTCACCACGAGAGGCTGAAGCTTTCTTT.

This sequence joins TRBV7-3 and TRBJ2-1; the D gene is possibly TRBD2 (5 bases). Per the germline V gene, CDR1 is SGHTA and CDR2 is FQGTGA. V was clipped by 5 bases and J by 4 bases, with 18 bases between them. This CDR3 contains 16 residues. CDR3: CASSPFSGGPYNEQFF. The CDR3 DNA reads TGTGCCAGCAGCCCTTTTAGTGGCGGGCCTTACAATGAGCAGTTCTTC.